These 28 T cell receptor beta chains were all obtained from the same sample, sequenced in a study of blood T cell repertoires in COVID-19. Produced via immunoSEQ multiplex PCR; TCRdb's table is partial and in-frame only. The table has around 270,000 clones, around 87% seen once. Sequenced material: peripheral blood. The receptors come from a woman aged 50 to 65 with acute or convalescent COVID-19.

V gene TRBV15 combines with J gene TRBJ1-4; possibly TRBD1 for D (5 bases). V gave up 3 bases and J gave up 4 bases, with 18 bases separating them. The CDR3 totals 17 residues. The germline V gene has CDR1 LNHNV and CDR2 YYDKDF (reference sequence). The CDR3, as DNA: TGTGCCACCAGCAGTCCTTCGGCGGAGGGGCTTAATGAAAAACTGTTTTTT. Its translation is CATSSPSAEGLNEKLFF. The full variable domain, in which reference TRBV15 and TRBJ1-4 provide the parts outside the CDR3, is DAMVIQNPRYQVTQFGKPVTLSCSQTLNHNVMYWYQQKSSQAPKLLFHYYDKDFNNEADTPDNFQSRRPNTSFCFLDIRSPGLGDTAMYLCATSSPSAEGLNEKLFFGSGTQLSVL.

The chain couples TRBV18 to TRBJ2-7; perhaps TRBD1 as D (6 bases). The CDR3 totals 14 residues. The germline V gene has CDR1 KGHSH and CDR2 LQKENI. Trimming cost V 3 bases and J 2 bases, with 11 bases left between them. The CDR3 loop is CASSPQGSAYEQYF. CDR3 coding DNA: TGTGCCAGCTCACCCCAGGGGTCCGCCTACGAGCAGTACTTC.

The chain carries TRBV6-5 and TRBJ1-1, with D maybe TRBD1 (5 bases). The germline V and J ends were trimmed by 5 bases and 0 bases, with 13 bases remaining between them. The germline V gene has CDR1 MNHEY and CDR2 SVGAGI. The CDR3 runs to 15 residues. The CDR3, as DNA: TGTGCCAGCAGTACCAGACAGCTGATGAACACTGAAGCTTTCTTT. It yields the protein CASSTRQLMNTEAFF.

The gene calls are TRBV5-6 and TRBJ1-1; the D gene is possibly TRBD1 (6 bases). The V gene lost 4 bases and the J gene lost 2 bases, with 12 bases spanning the gap. CDR3 size: 14 residues. Per the germline V gene, CDR1 is SGHDT and CDR2 is YYEEEE. This CDR3 reads CASSVVQGNTEAFF. In DNA form, the CDR3 reads TGTGCCAGCAGCGTCGTACAGGGTAACACTGAAGCTTTCTTT.

V gene TRBV5-1 combines with J gene TRBJ2-2; TRBD1 might be the D (5 bases). V dropped 2 bases and J dropped 0 bases, with 11 bases sitting between them. Per the germline V gene, CDR1 is SGHRS and CDR2 is YFSETQ. The CDR3 length is 16 residues. CDR3 in DNA: TGCGCCAGCAGCTTCCAGGGTGTGCCGAACACCGGGGAGCTGTTTTTT. Encoded protein: CASSFQGVPNTGELFF. The full variable domain, in which reference TRBV5-1 and TRBJ2-2 provide the parts outside the CDR3, is KAGVTQTPRYLIKTRGQQVTLSCSPISGHRSVSWYQQTPGQGLQFLFEYFSETQRNKGNFPGRFSGRQFSNSRSEMNVSTLELGDSALYLCASSFQGVPNTGELFFGEGSRLTVL.

This clone came up once. The chain is built from TRBV5-8 and TRBJ1-2; unclear D gene. This CDR3 is built from 14 residues. Germline CDR1 SGHTS, CDR2 YDEGEE. The V and J ends lost 1 base and 4 bases respectively, with 11 bases between them. The CDR3 region has the DNA TGTGCCAGCAGCTTGTTCCAGGAGGCCTATGGCTACACCTTC. Protein product: CASSLFQEAYGYTF.

This chain connects TRBV2 to TRBJ2-1; D gene unclear. Germline V gene sequence: CDR1 SNHLY, CDR2 FYNNEI. This CDR3 is 13 amino acids long. Trimming shortened V by 7 bases and J by 4 bases, and 11 bases separated the two germline ends. The CDR3 reads CASNVGRYNEQFF. The CDR3 nucleotides are TGTGCCAGCAACGTAGGCAGGTACAATGAGCAGTTCTTC.

J is TRBJ2-3 and V is TRBV4-2; D not certain. The V gene lost 0 bases and the J gene lost 2 bases, with 9 bases spanning the gap. Germline loops: CDR1 LGHNA, CDR2 YNFKEQ. This CDR3 region has 15 residues. CDR3 in DNA: TGTGCCAGCAGCCAAGATCTGGCGGTCACAGATACGCAGTATTTT. This translates into CASSQDLAVTDTQYF.

The chain combines TRBV24-1 with TRBJ2-1, with TRBD1 identical over 9 bases. The CDR3 totals 16 residues. Losses at the gene ends were 2 bases for V and 1 base for J; bases not matched to a gene: 2. CDR1 and CDR2 (germline): KGHDR, SFDVKD. The CDR3 loop is CATSDSGQGSYNEQFF. The DNA for the CDR3 is TGTGCCACCAGTGATTCCGGACAGGGGTCCTACAATGAGCAGTTCTTC.

The chain carries TRBV7-9 and TRBJ1-1; 9 nucleotides line up with TRBD1. Germline CDR1 is SEHNR and CDR2 is FQNEAQ (reference sequence). Trimming took 5 bases from V and 1 from J; bases not matched to a gene: 5. This CDR3 is built from 15 residues. The CDR3 DNA reads as TGTGCCAGCAGCGGACTGGGACAGGGGAACACTGAAGCTTTCTTT. This gives the protein CASSGLGQGNTEAFF.

This clone was counted a few times. The chain carries TRBV6-4 and TRBJ1-1; tentative D call: TRBD1 (6 bases). The germline V and J ends were trimmed by 6 bases and 0 bases, with 17 bases remaining between them. This CDR3 has 16 residues. CDR1 is MRHNA, CDR2 SNTAGT, per germline. CDR3 in DNA: TGTGCCAGCAGACAGTCGACAGGACCTATGAACACTGAAGCTTTCTTT. Translated, it gives CASRQSTGPMNTEAFF.

The genes are TRBV6-2 or TRBV6-3 and TRBJ2-1, with TRBD2 matching over 9 bases. CDR1 MNHEY and CDR2 SVGEGT come from the germline V gene. The CDR3 covers 13 residues. Unmatched junction bases numbered 11, after V lost 5 bases and J lost 15 bases. The CDR3 bases are TGTGCCAGCAGTAGACTAGCGGAGTGGGTCGGGTTCTTC. This codes for CASSRLAEWVGFF.

The V and J genes are TRBV10-2 and TRBJ2-7; the match to TRBD2 covers 8 bases. Germline V CDR1 and CDR2: WSHSY, SAAADI. Germline trimming cut 6 bases from V and 3 bases from J; bases unmatched to any gene: 13. This CDR3 region has 16 residues. The CDR3, as DNA: TGCGCCAGCAGCCCCAAGACTAGCGAGATAAACTACGAGCAGTACTTC. Its protein product is CASSPKTSEINYEQYF.

The chain uses TRBV29-1 and TRBJ1-2, with TRBD1 matching 8 bases. The CDR3 contains 13 residues. Losses at the gene ends were 4 bases for V and 4 bases for J; bases not matched to a gene: 5. Germline V gene data show CDR1 as SQVTM and CDR2 as ANQGSEA. The CDR3 DNA sequence: TGCAGCGTTGCCCAGACAGGGGCCTATGGCTACACCTTC. It codes for CSVAQTGAYGYTF. The entire variable domain, with the rest obtained from reference TRBV29-1 and TRBJ1-2, is as follows: SAVISQKPSRDICQRGTSLTIQCQVDSQVTMMFWYRQQPGQSLTLIATANQGSEATYESGFVIDKFPISRPNLTFSTLTVSNMSPEDSSIYLCSVAQTGAYGYTFGSGTRLTVV.

Only one count was recorded for this clone. A read error may produce the germline difference seen at one junction end. This chain joins TRBV29-1 and TRBJ2-1; 13 bases are shared with TRBD2. Germline V gene data show CDR1 as SQVTM and CDR2 as ANQGSEA. The CDR3 runs to 14 residues. The CDR3: CSSNQGLAGPPQLF. DNA of the CDR3: TGCAGCTCAAACCAGGGACTAGCGGGACCACCCCAGCTCTTC.

This clone was counted at least ten times. The chain couples TRBV2 to TRBJ1-1; 9 bases are a match to TRBD1. Trimming removed 5 bases from V and 5 bases from J; junction bases left unmatched: 6. The CDR3 loop spans 14 amino acids. Per germline, CDR1 SNHLY and CDR2 FYNNEI. Written as DNA, the CDR3 is TGTGCCAGCAGTCCGGACAGGGGTTCGACTGAAGCTTTCTTT. It yields the protein CASSPDRGSTEAFF.

The chain joins TRBV5-4 to TRBJ1-6; TRBD1 agrees at 7 bases. The CDR3 runs 15 residues. V lost 0 bases to trimming and J lost 6 bases; unmatched junction nucleotides: 3. CDR1 and CDR2 (germline): SGHNT, YYREEE (reference sequence). The CDR3 here is CASSLEGQLNSPLHF. The CDR3 nucleotides read TGTGCCAGCAGCTTGGAGGGACAGCTTAATTCACCCCTCCACTTT.

This clone was seen a handful of times. This chain joins TRBV6-5 and TRBJ2-7; weak D call: TRBD2 (6 bases). CDR1 and CDR2 from the germline V gene are MNHEY and SVGAGI. The germline V and J ends were trimmed by 4 bases and 3 bases, with 13 bases remaining between them. CDR3 length equals 14 residues. CDR3 nucleotide sequence: TGTGCCAGCAGTTGGGACTTCCCGAACTACGAGCAGTACTTC. This encodes CASSWDFPNYEQYF.

This clone was recorded only once. V is TRBV28 and J is TRBJ2-7; 9 bases match TRBD1. The CDR3 is 15 residues long. Germline assignment: CDR1 MDHEN and CDR2 SYDVKM. Losses at the gene ends were 4 bases for V and 4 bases for J; bases not matched to a gene: 8. CDR3 in DNA: TGTGCCAGCAGTTCACCGGGACAGGGTACGTACGAGCAGTACTTC. It specifies CASSSPGQGTYEQYF. Supplemented by reference TRBV28 and TRBJ2-7, the full variable domain reads DVKVTQSSRYLVKRTGEKVFLECVQDMDHENMFWYRQDPGLGLRLIYFSYDVKMKEKGDIPEGYSVSREKKERFSLILESASTNQTSMYLCASSSPGQGTYEQYFGPGTRLTVT.

CDR3 in DNA: TGTGCCAGCAGTTCGCGGAGCTCCTACGAGCAGTACTTC. This encodes CASSSRSSYEQYF. V is TRBV12-3 or TRBV12-4 and J is TRBJ2-7; D remains unclear. V was cut by 4 bases and J by 0 bases, with 7 bases left in between. The CDR3 contains 13 residues.

This chain links TRBV2 with TRBJ2-7, with 13 bases lining up with TRBD2. Germline V gene lookup returns CDR1 SNHLY and CDR2 FYNNEI. V lost 6 bases to trimming and J lost 1 base; unmatched junction nucleotides: 3. This CDR3 comprises 15 residues. The CDR3 DNA sequence: TGTGCCAGCAGCGGACTAGCGGGAGTATCCTACGAGCAGTACTTC. It yields the protein CASSGLAGVSYEQYF.

The genes are TRBV3-1 (or the pseudogene TRBV3-2) and TRBJ1-1; the match to TRBD1 covers 7 bases. The V gene's germline CDR1 is LGHDT and CDR2 YNNKEL (reference sequence). CDR3 length equals 14 residues. J was trimmed by 3 bases and V by 5 bases; bases with no gene match: 6. The CDR3 is CASSNDRAYTEAFF. The CDR3 DNA reads as TGTGCCAGCAGCAACGACAGGGCTTACACTGAAGCTTTCTTT.

This chain connects TRBV7-2 to TRBJ2-7; D may be TRBD2 (6 bases). This CDR3 spans 14 amino acids. Germline loops: CDR1 SGHTA, CDR2 FQGNSA. Trimming took 3 bases from V and 2 from J, leaving 11 bases between them. CDR3 sequence (DNA): TGTGCCAGCAGCTTGGGGACTTCCACCTACGAGCAGTACTTC. Its protein product is CASSLGTSTYEQYF.

The J gene is TRBJ2-7, the V gene TRBV27, with 8 bases lining up with TRBD2. The V and J ends lost 7 bases and 3 bases, in that order; junction bases with no gene match: 8. The CDR3 is 14 residues long. Germline V gene data show CDR1 as MNHEY and CDR2 as SMNVEV (reference sequence). The DNA for the CDR3 is TGTGCCAGCAAACCTCCGGGGGGGGGCTACGAGCAGTACTTC. It yields the protein CASKPPGGGYEQYF.

The V call is TRBV15, the J call TRBJ1-5, with 7 bases that match TRBD1. The CDR3 length is 15 residues. CDR1 LNHNV and CDR2 YYDKDF come from the germline V gene (reference sequence). The V and J ends lost 3 bases and 5 bases, in that order; junction bases with no gene match: 7. The DNA of the CDR3 is TGTGCCACCAGCAGCACAGGGGACGACGATCAGCCCCAGCATTTT. It encodes CATSSTGDDDQPQHF.

The chain joins TRBV7-9 to TRBJ2-3; D call uncertain. The CDR3 totals 14 residues. Germline CDR1 SEHNR, CDR2 FQNEAQ (reference sequence). Trimming left V 2 bases short and J 5 bases short, with 11 bases between. CDR3 sequence: CASSLSLAGDTQYF. The CDR3 DNA sequence: TGTGCCAGCAGCTTAAGTTTGGCTGGAGATACGCAGTATTTT.

The gene calls are TRBV2 and TRBJ1-4; possibly TRBD1 for D (5 bases). Germline CDR1 SNHLY, CDR2 FYNNEI. The CDR3 sequence is 13 residues long. V gave up 6 bases and J gave up 8 bases, with 13 bases separating them. The CDR3 region has the DNA TGTGCCAGCAGGATCGGGGGGATAGAAAAACTGTTTTTT. The encoded protein is CASRIGGIEKLFF.

V and J are TRBV5-6 and TRBJ1-4, with D possibly TRBD1 on 5 matching bases. Trimming removed 1 base from V and 7 bases from J, with 8 bases in between. Germline CDR1 is SGHDT and CDR2 is YYEEEE. This CDR3 spans 13 amino acids. The CDR3 DNA follows: TGTGCCAGCAGCTTGAGGGGAGGTGAAAAACTGTTTTTT. This encodes CASSLRGGEKLFF.